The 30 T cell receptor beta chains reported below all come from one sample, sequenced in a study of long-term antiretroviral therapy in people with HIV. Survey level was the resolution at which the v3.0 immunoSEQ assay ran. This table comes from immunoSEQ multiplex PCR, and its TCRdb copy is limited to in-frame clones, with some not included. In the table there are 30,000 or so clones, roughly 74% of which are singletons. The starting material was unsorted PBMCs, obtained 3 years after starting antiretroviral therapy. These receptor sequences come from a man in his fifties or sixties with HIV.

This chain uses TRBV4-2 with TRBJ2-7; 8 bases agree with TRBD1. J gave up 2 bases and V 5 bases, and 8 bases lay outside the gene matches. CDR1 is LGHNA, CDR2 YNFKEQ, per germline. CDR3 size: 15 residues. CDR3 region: CASSTPGTGAYEQYF. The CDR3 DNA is TGTGCCAGCAGCACCCCCGGGACAGGAGCCTACGAGCAGTACTTC.

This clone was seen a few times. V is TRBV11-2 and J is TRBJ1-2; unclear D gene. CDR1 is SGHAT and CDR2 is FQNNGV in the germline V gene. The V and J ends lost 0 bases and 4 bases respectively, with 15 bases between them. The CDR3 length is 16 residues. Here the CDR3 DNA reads TGTGCCAGCAGCTTAGAGTTAAGGCTACGAACCTATGGCTACACCTTC. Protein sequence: CASSLELRLRTYGYTF.

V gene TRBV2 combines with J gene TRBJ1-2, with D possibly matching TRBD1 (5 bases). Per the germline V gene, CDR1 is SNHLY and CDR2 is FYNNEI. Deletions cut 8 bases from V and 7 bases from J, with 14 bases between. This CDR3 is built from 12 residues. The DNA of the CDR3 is TGTGCCAGCCTGCTGGGGGAACGTGGCTACACCTTC. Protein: CASLLGERGYTF. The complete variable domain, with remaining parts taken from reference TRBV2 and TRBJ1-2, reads EPEVTQTPSHQVTQMGQEVILRCVPISNHLYFYWYRQILGQKVEFLVSFYNNEISEKSEIFDDQFSVERPDGSNFTLKIRSTKLEDSAMYFCASLLGERGYTFGSGTRLTVV.

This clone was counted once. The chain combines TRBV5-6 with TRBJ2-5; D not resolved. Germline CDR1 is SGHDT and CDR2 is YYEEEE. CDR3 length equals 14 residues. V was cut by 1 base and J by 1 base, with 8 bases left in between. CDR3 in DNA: TGTGCCAGCAGCTTGTGGCAGACCCAAGAGACCCAGTACTTC. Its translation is CASSLWQTQETQYF.

CDR3 region: CASSLGTVYEQYF. The DNA for the CDR3 is TGTGCCAGCAGCCTTGGTACAGTCTACGAGCAGTACTTC. The J gene is TRBJ2-7, the V gene TRBV5-6, with unresolved D. The CDR3 has 13 residues. V lost 4 bases and J lost 3, with 11 bases in between. CDR1 and CDR2 from the germline V gene are SGHDT and YYEEEE.

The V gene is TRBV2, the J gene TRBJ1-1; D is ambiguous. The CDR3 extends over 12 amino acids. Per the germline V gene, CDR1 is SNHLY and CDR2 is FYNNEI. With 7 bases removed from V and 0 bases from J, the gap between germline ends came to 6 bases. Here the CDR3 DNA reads TGTGCCAGCACCCTCATGAACACTGAAGCTTTCTTT. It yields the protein CASTLMNTEAFF.

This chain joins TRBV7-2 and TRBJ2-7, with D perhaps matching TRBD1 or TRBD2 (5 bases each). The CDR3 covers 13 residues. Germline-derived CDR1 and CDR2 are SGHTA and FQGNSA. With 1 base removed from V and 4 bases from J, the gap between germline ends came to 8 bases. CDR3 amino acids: CASSLGGTYEQYF. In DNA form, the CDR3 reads TGTGCCAGCAGCTTAGGGGGGACGTACGAGCAGTACTTC.

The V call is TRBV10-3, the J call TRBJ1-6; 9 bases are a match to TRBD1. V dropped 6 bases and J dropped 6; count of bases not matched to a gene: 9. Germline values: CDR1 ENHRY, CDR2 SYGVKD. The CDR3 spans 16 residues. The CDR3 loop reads CAISPGTGKVNSPLHF. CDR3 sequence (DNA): TGTGCCATCAGCCCCGGGACAGGGAAAGTTAATTCACCCCTCCACTTT.

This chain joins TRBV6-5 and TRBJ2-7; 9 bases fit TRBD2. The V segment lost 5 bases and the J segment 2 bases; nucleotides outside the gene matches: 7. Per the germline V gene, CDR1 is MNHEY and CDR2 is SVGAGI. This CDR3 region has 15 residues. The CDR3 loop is CASSTAGGGPYEQYF. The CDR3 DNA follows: TGTGCCAGCAGTACCGCGGGAGGGGGGCCCTACGAGCAGTACTTC.

The CDR3 coding sequence is TGTGCCAGCAGTGAATCTAGCGGAACGGGAGAGACCCAGTACTTC. Protein product: CASSESSGTGETQYF. The gene calls are TRBV2 and TRBJ2-5; 7 bases match TRBD2. The germline V gene encodes CDR1 SNHLY and CDR2 FYNNEI. CDR3 length: 15 residues. V was clipped by 2 bases and J by 4 bases; unmatched bases: 7.

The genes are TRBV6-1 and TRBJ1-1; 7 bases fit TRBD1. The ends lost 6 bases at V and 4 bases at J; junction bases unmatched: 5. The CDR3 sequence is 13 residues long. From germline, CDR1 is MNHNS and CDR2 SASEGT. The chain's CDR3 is CASRTGQITEAFF. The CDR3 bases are TGTGCCAGCAGAACGGGACAGATCACTGAAGCTTTCTTT.

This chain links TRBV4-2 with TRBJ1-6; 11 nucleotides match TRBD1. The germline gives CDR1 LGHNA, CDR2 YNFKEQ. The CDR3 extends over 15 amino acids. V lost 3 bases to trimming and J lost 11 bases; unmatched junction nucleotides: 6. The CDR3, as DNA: TGTGCCAGCAGCCAGCCCAGGACAGGGGGCACACCCCTCCACTTT. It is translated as CASSQPRTGGTPLHF.

CDR3 protein: CASSTYISRSSSYEQYF. CDR3 coding DNA: TGTGCCAGCAGCACTTATATAAGTCGGAGTAGCTCCTACGAGCAGTACTTC. The chain recombines TRBV11-2 with TRBJ2-7; D gene ambiguous. CDR1 SGHAT and CDR2 FQNNGV come from the germline V gene. The CDR3 loop spans 17 amino acids. Trimming removed 5 bases from V and 0 bases from J, with 20 bases in between.

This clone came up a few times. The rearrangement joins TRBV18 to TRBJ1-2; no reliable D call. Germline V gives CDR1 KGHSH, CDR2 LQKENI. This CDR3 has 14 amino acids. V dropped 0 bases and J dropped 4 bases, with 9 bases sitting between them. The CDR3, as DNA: TGTGCCAGCTCACCACCGATAAAGGGCTATGGCTACACCTTC. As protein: CASSPPIKGYGYTF. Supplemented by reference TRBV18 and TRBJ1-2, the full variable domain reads NAGVMQNPRHLVRRRGQEARLRCSPMKGHSHVYWYRQLPEEGLKFMVYLQKENIIDESGMPKERFSAEFPKEGPSILRIQQVVRGDSAAYFCASSPPIKGYGYTFGSGTRLTVV.

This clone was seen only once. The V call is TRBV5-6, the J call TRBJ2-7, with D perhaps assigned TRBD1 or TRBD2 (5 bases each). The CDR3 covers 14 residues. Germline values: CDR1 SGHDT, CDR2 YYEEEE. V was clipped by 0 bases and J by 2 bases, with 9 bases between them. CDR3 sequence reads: CASSLVGTPYEQYF. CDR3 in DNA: TGTGCCAGCAGCTTGGTGGGGACCCCCTACGAGCAGTACTTC.

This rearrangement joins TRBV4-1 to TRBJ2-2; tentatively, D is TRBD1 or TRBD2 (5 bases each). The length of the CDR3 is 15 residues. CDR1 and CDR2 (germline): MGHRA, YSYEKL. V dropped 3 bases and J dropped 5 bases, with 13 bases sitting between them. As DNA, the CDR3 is TGCGCCAGCAGCCACGGGACCCGGGGTACCGGGGAGCTGTTTTTT. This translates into CASSHGTRGTGELFF.

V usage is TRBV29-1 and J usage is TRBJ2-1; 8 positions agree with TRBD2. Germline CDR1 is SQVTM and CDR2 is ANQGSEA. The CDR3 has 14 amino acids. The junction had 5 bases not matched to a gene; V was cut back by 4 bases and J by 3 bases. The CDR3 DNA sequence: TGCAGCGTTGGAGCGGGAGCTATCTACAATGAGCAGTTCTTC. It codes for CSVGAGAIYNEQFF.

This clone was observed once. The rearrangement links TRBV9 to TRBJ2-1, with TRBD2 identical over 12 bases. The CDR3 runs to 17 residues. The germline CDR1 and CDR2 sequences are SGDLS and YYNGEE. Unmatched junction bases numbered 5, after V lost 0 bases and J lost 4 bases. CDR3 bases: TGTGCCAGCAGCGTAGAGGCTAGCGGGGGGGGGTACAATGAGCAGTTCTTC. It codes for CASSVEASGGGYNEQFF.

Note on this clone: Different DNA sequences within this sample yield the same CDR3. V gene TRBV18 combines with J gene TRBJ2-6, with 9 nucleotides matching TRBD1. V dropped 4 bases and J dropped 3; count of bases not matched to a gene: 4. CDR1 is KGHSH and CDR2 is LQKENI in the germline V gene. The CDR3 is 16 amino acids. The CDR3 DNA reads TGTGCCAGCTCACGAACAGGGGGCTTTGGGGCCAACGTCCTGACTTTC. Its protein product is CASSRTGGFGANVLTF.

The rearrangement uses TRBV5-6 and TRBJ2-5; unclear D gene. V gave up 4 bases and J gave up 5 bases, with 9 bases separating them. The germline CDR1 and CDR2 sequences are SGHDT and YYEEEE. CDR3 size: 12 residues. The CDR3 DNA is TGTGCCAGCAGCCCGCTTGGGGAGACCCAGTACTTC. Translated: CASSPLGETQYF. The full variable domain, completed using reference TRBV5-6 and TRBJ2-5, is DAGVTQSPTHLIKTRGQQVTLRCSPKSGHDTVSWYQQALGQGPQFIFQYYEEEERQRGNFPDRFSGHQFPNYSSELNVNALLLGDSALYLCASSPLGETQYFGPGTRLLVL.

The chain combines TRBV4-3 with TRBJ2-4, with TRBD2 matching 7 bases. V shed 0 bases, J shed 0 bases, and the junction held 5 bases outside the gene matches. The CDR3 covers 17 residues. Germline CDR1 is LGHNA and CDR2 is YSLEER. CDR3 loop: CASSQDFGGLAKNIQYF. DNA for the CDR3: TGCGCCAGCAGCCAAGATTTCGGGGGGTTAGCCAAAAACATTCAGTACTTC.

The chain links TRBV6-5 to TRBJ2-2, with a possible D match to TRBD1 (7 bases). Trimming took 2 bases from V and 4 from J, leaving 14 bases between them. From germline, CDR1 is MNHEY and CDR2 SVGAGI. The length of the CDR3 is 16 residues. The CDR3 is CASSYPQGGGTGELFF. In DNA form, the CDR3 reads TGTGCCAGCAGTTACCCGCAGGGGGGCGGCACCGGGGAGCTGTTTTTT.

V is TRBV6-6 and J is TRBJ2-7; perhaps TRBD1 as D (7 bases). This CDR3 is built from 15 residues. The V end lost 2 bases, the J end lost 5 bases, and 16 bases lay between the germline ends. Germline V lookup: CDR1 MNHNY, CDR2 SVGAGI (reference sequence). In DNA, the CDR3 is TGTGCCAGCAGTTACCTGGGGCAGGGGGGTAACGAGCAGTACTTC. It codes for CASSYLGQGGNEQYF.

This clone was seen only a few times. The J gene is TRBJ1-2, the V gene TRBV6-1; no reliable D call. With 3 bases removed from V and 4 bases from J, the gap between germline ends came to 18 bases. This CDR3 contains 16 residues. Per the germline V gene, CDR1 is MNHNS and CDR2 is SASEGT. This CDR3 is CASSERSGSEGYGYTF. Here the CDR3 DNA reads TGTGCCAGCAGTGAGAGGTCAGGCTCTGAGGGCTATGGCTACACCTTC.

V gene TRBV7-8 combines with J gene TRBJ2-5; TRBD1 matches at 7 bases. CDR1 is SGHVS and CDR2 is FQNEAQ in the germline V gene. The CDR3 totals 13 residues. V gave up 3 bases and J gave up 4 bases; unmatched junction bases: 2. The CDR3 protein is CASSFSGGETQYF. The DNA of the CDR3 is TGTGCCAGCAGCTTCTCAGGGGGAGAGACCCAGTACTTC.

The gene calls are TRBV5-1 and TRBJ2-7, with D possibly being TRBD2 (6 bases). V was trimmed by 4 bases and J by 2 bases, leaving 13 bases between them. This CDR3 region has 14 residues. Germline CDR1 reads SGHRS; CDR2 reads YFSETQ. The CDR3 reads CASSPGTDAYEQYF. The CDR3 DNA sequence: TGCGCCAGCAGCCCCGGGACTGACGCCTACGAGCAGTACTTC. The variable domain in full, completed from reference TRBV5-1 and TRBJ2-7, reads KAGVTQTPRYLIKTRGQQVTLSCSPISGHRSVSWYQQTPGQGLQFLFEYFSETQRNKGNFPGRFSGRQFSNSRSEMNVSTLELGDSALYLCASSPGTDAYEQYFGPGTRLTVT.

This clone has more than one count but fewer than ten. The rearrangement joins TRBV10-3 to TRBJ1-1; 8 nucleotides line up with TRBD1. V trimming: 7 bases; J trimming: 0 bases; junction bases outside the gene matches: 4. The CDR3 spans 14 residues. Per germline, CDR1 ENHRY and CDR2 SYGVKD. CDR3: CAIKGQVMNTEAFF. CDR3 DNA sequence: TGTGCCATCAAGGGACAGGTCATGAACACTGAAGCTTTCTTT.

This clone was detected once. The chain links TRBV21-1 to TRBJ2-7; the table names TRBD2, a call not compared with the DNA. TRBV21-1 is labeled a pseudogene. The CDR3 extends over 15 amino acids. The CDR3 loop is CASSIKLTGTYEQYF. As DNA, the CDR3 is TGTGCCAGCAGCATTAAACTTACGGGGACCTACGAGCAGTACTTC.

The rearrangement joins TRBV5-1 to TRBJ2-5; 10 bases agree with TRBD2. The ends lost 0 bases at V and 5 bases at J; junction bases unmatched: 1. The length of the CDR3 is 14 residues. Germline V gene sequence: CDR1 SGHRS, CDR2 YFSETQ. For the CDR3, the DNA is TGCGCCAGCAGCTTGGGGACTAGCGGCGAGACCCAGTACTTC. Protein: CASSLGTSGETQYF. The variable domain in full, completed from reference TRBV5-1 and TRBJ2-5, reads KAGVTQTPRYLIKTRGQQVTLSCSPISGHRSVSWYQQTPGQGLQFLFEYFSETQRNKGNFPGRFSGRQFSNSRSEMNVSTLELGDSALYLCASSLGTSGETQYFGPGTRLLVL.

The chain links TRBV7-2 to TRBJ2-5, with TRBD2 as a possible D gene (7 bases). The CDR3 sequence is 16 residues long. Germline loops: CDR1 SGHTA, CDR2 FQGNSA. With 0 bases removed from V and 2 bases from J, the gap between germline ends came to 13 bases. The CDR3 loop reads CASSLAGGRGQETQYF. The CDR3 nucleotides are TGTGCCAGCAGCTTAGCGGGGGGGCGGGGGCAAGAGACCCAGTACTTC.